The 12 T cell receptor beta chains reported below all come from one sample, sequenced in a study of blood T cells in healthy people across ages. Next came a second PCR, run for roughly 6 to 11 cycles, which used a sample-barcoded 5' primer along with a J-beta primer mix. TCRdb reprocessed the 5' RACE reads via MiXCR and lists one record per CDR3 protein. The profile shows nearly 800,000 distinct CDR3 sequences, roughly 25% of them singletons. These same data were also listed under a study on T cells of mothers and their children.

Sequences were obtained from blood. The receptor source for this set is a boy aged 10-17 years in good health.

The table lists this clonotype with a few counts. The chain uses TRBV10-3 and TRBJ2-7; unclear D gene. CDR1 is ENHRY, CDR2 SYGVKD, per germline. V was clipped by 1 base and J by 4 bases, with 5 bases between them. The CDR3 spans 12 residues. The CDR3, as DNA: TGTGCCATCAGTGAGTTTGATTACGAGCAGTACTTC. Amino acid sequence: CAISEFDYEQYF.

This clonotype showed up just a few times. The rearrangement uses TRBV12-3 or TRBV12-4 and TRBJ2-7; the D gene is possibly TRBD1 (6 bases). The CDR3 loop spans 15 amino acids. The V end lost 6 bases, the J end lost 0 bases, and 15 bases lay between the germline ends. CDR3 bases: TGTGCCAGCAGGAGGGAGTCAGGGGTCTCCTACGAGCAGTACTTC. It yields the protein CASRRESGVSYEQYF.

This clonotype was detected only a few times. The chain links TRBV24-1 to TRBJ2-5; no firm D call. The J call may be in error: the DNA end matches TRBJ2-1 better. Germline CDR1 is KGHDR and CDR2 is SFDVKD. The CDR3 totals 12 residues. This CDR3 is CATSDVRAEQFF. The CDR3 nucleotides are TGTGCCACCAGTGATGTTAGGGCTGAGCAGTTCTTC.

This chain joins TRBV5-1 and TRBJ1-4, with 9 bases lining up with TRBD1. This CDR3 is built from 15 residues. Losses at the gene ends were 0 bases for V and 6 bases for J; bases not matched to a gene: 3. Germline V lookup: CDR1 SGHRS, CDR2 YFSETQ. The CDR3 loop reads CASSLDRGLDEKLFF. CDR3 nucleotides: TGCGCCAGCAGCTTGGACAGGGGGCTCGATGAAAAACTGTTTTTT. Drawing the rest from reference TRBV5-1 and TRBJ1-4, the complete variable domain is KAGVTQTPRYLIKTRGQQVTLSCSPISGHRSVSWYQQTPGQGLQFLFEYFSETQRNKGNFPGRFSGRQFSNSRSEMNVSTLELGDSALYLCASSLDRGLDEKLFFGSGTQLSVL.

J is TRBJ2-5 and V is TRBV11-2, with 14 bases lining up with TRBD2. The J call could be wrong; TRBJ2-1 is a better fit for the DNA end. The CDR3 totals 16 residues. CDR1 and CDR2 (germline): SGHAT, FQNNGV. For the CDR3, the DNA is TGTGCCAGCAGCTCCAAGGGACTAGCGGGGGTGAATGAGCAGTTCTTC. It codes for CASSSKGLAGVNEQFF.

This chain joins TRBV28 and TRBJ2-5; TRBD2 matches 7 bases. The closer fit of TRBJ2-7 to the DNA end suggests the J call may be wrong. From germline, CDR1 is MDHEN and CDR2 SYDVKM. The CDR3 runs to 14 residues. The CDR3 DNA follows: TGTGCCAGCAGAACGACTAGCAGAGAGTACGAGCAGTACTTC. It specifies CASRTTSREYEQYF.

This clonotype was seen more than once but under ten times. The V call is TRBV7-2, the J call TRBJ2-1; D call uncertain. This CDR3 is 15 amino acids long. In germline, CDR1 is SGHTA, CDR2 FQGNSA. Trimming left V 5 bases short and J 7 bases short, with 18 bases between. CDR3 sequence reads: CASSRLFSDANEQFF. CDR3 bases: TGTGCCAGCAGCCGACTCTTCTCGGACGCTAATGAGCAGTTCTTC.

This clonotype has just a few counts. CDR3 amino acids: CSVVSGYTYEQYF. Written as DNA, the CDR3 is TGCAGCGTTGTGTCCGGGTATACTTACGAGCAGTACTTC. The chain links TRBV29-1 to TRBJ2-5; D gene unclear. The end of the DNA is better explained by TRBJ2-7, so the J call may be wrong. CDR1 and CDR2 (germline): SQVTM, ANQGSEA. This CDR3 spans 13 amino acids.

This chain uses TRBV5-4 with TRBJ2-1; maybe TRBD1 (6 bases). The germline gives CDR1 SGHNT, CDR2 YYREEE (reference sequence). This CDR3 comprises 14 residues. V lost 0 bases and J 9 bases, leaving 13 bases between the germline ends. CDR3 loop: CASSLGTELTEQFF. CDR3 coding DNA: TGTGCCAGCAGCTTGGGGACAGAATTAACTGAGCAGTTCTTC.

The chain couples TRBV7-8 to TRBJ2-1; TRBD1 is a possible D gene (5 bases). The J call may be faulty, since TRBJ2-5 better matches the DNA end. This CDR3 spans 16 amino acids. Germline CDR1 is SGHVS and CDR2 is FQNEAQ. The CDR3 loop reads CASSLDYGRVEETQYF. Here the CDR3 DNA reads TGTGCCAGCAGCTTGGATTATGGCAGGGTAGAAGAGACCCAGTACTTC.

V and J are TRBV20-1 and TRBJ2-1, with D possibly TRBD2 on 5 matching bases. The germline V gene has CDR1 DFQATT and CDR2 SNEGSKA (reference sequence). Trimming stripped 8 bases from V and 0 bases from J, with 14 bases between. The CDR3 has 14 amino acids. The CDR3 nucleotides are TGCAGTTCCGTAGCGTATACCTCCTACAATGAGCAGTTCTTC. This encodes CSSVAYTSYNEQFF.

This clonotype has a handful of counts. The chain joins TRBV7-9 to TRBJ2-1; D remains unclear. Trimming pared 3 bases from V and 9 bases from J, leaving 6 bases between. The CDR3 contains 11 residues. Germline CDR1 SEHNR, CDR2 FQNEAQ (reference sequence). The CDR3 reads CASSFISEQFF. As DNA, the CDR3 is TGTGCCAGCAGCTTTATTTCTGAGCAGTTCTTC.